The sequence of this T cell receptor beta chain was determined in a study of control samples from healthy donors and cancer patients. This clone was counted a single time. V gave up 4 bases and J gave up 5 bases, with 9 bases separating them. This CDR3 contains 13 residues. Germline V gene sequence: CDR1 SSHAT, CDR2 FNYEAQ (reference sequence). Clones were read by immunoSEQ multiplex PCR, and TCRdb kept only the in-frame ones, dropping some. The data contain about 120,000 clones, approximately 92% of them seen just once; the ten biggest clones take up around 0.6%. The clonotype was recovered from a man older than 75 with head and neck cancer. This sequence joins TRBV7-7 and TRBJ2-1, with TRBD2 as a possible D gene (5 bases). Sequences were obtained from PBMCs. The CDR3 DNA is TGTGCCAGCAGCTCCGGACTCAACAATGAGCAGTTCTTC. Its protein is CASSSGLNNEQFF. Full variable domain (rest looked up from reference TRBV7-7 and TRBJ2-1): GAGVSQSPRYKVTKRGQDVTLRCDPISSHATLYWYQQALGQGPEFLTYFNYEAQPDKSGLPSDRFSAERPEGSISTLTIQRTEQRDSAMYRCASSSGLNNEQFFGPGTRLTVL.